This T cell receptor beta chain stems from a study of blood T cell repertoires in COVID-19. Study-level information: PBMCs, B-cell-depleted T cells, or T cells were the source of the cDNA or gDNA that made up the material.

Per the authors' pipeline: Quantification of nucleated cells was approximated via reference gene primer amplification. TCRdb keeps only in-frame clones here, not all; method: immunoSEQ multiplex PCR. V, J and clone size were drawn from that table, and D and trimming were deduced from the DNA. The data show 120,000 to 150,000 clones, roughly 88% seen once. The V segment lost 6 bases and the J segment 5 bases; nucleotides outside the gene matches: 7. The CDR3 is made up of 14 amino acids. The germline CDR1 and CDR2 sequences are MNHEY and SMNVEV (reference sequence). Seattle-derived patients entered the study during active infection and were followed longitudinally.

The chain recombines TRBV27 with TRBJ2-7; 10 nucleotides line up with TRBD1. The receptor's source is a woman aged 55-69 years with COVID-19, enrolled during active disease. The sequenced sample was peripheral blood. The CDR3, as DNA: TGTGCCAGCAGCCGCCGACAGGGGGCGGACGAGCAGTACTTC. Translating gives CASSRRQGADEQYF.